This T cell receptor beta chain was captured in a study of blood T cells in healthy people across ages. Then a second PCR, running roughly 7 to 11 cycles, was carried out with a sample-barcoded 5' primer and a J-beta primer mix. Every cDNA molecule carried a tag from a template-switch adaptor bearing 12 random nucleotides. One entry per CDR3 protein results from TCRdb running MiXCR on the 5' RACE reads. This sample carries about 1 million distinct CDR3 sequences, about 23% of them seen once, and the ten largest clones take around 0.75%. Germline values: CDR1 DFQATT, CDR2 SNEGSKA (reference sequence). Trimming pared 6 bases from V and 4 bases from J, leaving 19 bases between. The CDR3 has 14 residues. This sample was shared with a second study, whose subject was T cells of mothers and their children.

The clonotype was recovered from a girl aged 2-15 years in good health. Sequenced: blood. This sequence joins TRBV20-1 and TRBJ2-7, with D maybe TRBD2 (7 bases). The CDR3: CSASGGGGGYEQYF. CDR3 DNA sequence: TGCAGTGCCTCCGGTGGGGGAGGGGGGTACGAGCAGTACTTC.